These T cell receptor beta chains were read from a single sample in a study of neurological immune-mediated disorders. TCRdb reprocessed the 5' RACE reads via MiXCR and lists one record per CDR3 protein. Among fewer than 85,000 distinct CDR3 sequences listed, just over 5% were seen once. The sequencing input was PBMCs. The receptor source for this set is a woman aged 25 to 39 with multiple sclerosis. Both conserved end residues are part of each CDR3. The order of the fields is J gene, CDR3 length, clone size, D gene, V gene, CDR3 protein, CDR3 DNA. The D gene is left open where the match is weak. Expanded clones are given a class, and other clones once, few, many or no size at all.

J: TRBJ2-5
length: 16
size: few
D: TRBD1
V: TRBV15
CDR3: CATSRAGTGYQETQYF
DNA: TGTGCCACCAGCAGGGCCGGGACAGGGTACCAAGAGACCCAGTACTTC

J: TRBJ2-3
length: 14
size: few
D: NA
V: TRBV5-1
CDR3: CASSLDRLTDTQYF
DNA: TGCGCCAGCAGCTTGGACAGACTTACAGATACGCAGTATTTT

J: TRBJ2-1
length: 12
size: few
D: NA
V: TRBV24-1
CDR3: CATSDLVNEQFF
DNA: TGTGCCACCAGTGATTTGGTTAATGAGCAGTTCTTC

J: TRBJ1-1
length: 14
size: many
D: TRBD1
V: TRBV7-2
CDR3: CASSWTGGSAEAFF
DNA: TGTGCCAGCAGCTGGACAGGGGGCTCGGCTGAAGCTTTCTTT

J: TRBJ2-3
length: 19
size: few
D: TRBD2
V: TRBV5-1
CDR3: CASSLALAGGTGFTDTQYF
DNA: TGCGCCAGCAGCTTGGCTTTAGCGGGAGGGACGGGCTTCACAGATACGCAGTATTTT

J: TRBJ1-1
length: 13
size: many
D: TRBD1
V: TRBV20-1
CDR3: CSARGQGGTEAFF
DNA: TGCAGTGCTAGAGGACAGGGAGGCACTGAAGCTTTCTTT

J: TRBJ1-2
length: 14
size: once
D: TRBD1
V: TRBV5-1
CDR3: CASSRGQGSYGHTF
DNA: TGCGCCAGCAGCCGAGGACAGGGGAGCTATGGCCACACCTTC

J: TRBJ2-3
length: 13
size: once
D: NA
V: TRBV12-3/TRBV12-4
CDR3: CASSFQGTDTQYF
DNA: TGTGCCAGCAGTTTTCAGGGTACAGATACGCAGTATTTT

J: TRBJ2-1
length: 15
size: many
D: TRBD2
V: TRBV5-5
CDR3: CASNPLAEPYNEQFF
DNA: TGTGCCAGCAACCCCCTAGCGGAGCCCTACAATGAGCAGTTCTTC

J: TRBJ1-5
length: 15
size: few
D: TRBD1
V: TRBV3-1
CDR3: CASSQMTGKGQPQHF
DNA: TGTGCCAGCAGCCAAATGACAGGGAAAGGTCAGCCCCAGCATTTT

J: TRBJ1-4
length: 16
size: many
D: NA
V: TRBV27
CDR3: CASSLSIAGASEKLFF
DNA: TGTGCCAGCAGTTTAAGTATCGCAGGGGCATCTGAAAAACTGTTTTTT

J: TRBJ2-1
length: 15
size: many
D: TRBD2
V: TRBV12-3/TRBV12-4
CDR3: CASSLEGTTYNEQFF
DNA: TGTGCCAGCAGTTTGGAGGGGACTACCTACAATGAGCAGTTCTTC

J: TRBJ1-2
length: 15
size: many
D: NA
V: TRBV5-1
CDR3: CASSLVGRTPQGYTF
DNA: TGCGCCAGCAGCTTGGTGGGCAGAACCCCACAAGGCTACACCTTC

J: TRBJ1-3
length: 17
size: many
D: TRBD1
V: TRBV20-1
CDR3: CSAANRDRAISGNTIYF
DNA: TGCAGTGCAGCGAACCGGGACAGGGCCATCTCTGGAAACACCATATATTTT

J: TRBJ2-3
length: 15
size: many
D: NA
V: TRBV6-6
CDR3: CASKPGQIETDTQYF
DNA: TGTGCCAGCAAGCCCGGACAAATAGAAACAGATACGCAGTATTTT

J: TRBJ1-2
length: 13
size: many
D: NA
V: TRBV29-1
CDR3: CSGGGRAGDGYTF
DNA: TGCAGCGGTGGGGGACGGGCCGGAGATGGCTACACCTTC

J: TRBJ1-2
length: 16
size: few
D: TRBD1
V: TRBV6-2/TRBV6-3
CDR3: CASSYSKRQGDYGYTF
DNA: TGTGCCAGCAGTTACTCGAAGCGACAGGGGGACTATGGCTACACCTTC

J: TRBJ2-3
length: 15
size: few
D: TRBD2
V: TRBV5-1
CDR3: CASSATLAATDTQYF
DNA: TGCGCCAGCAGCGCTACTCTAGCGGCGACAGATACGCAGTATTTT

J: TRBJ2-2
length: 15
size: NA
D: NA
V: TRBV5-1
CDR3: CASSLANRATGELFF
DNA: TGCGCCAGCAGCTTGGCGAACAGGGCCACCGGGGAGCTGTTTTTT

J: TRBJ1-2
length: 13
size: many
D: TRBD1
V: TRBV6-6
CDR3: CASSGTANYGYTF
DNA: TGTGCCAGCAGCGGGACAGCTAACTATGGCTACACCTTC

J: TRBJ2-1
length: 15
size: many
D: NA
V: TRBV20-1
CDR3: CSAIRGPQYYNEQFF
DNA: TGCAGTGCTATCCGGGGGCCCCAATACTACAATGAGCAGTTCTTC

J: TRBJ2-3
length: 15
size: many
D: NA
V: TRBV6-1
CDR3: CASSEARGGTDTQYF
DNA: TGTGCCAGCAGTGAAGCCAGGGGGGGCACAGATACGCAGTATTTT